These 9 T cell receptor beta chains were all obtained from the same sample, sequenced in a study of CD8 T cells in Susac syndrome. The authors reverse transcribed about 0.5 to 1 ug RNA with random hexamers. MiXCR was run by TCRdb on the immunoSEQ multiplex PCR reads, yielding one entry per CDR3 protein. This table has approximately 160,000 distinct CDR3 sequences, about 91% appearing once. The sequencing sample was made of CD4+ T cells from PBMCs. Every receptor here comes from a human donor in good health.

V gene TRBV7-9 combines with J gene TRBJ2-2; D is possibly TRBD1 (5 bases). Trimming took off 7 bases at V and 0 bases at J, with 9 bases between the two ends. The CDR3 consists of 14 residues. CDR1 and CDR2 from the germline V gene are SEHNR and FQNEAQ (reference sequence). The CDR3 sequence is CASTQGPNTGELFF. The CDR3 nucleotides are TGTGCCAGCACCCAGGGTCCGAACACCGGGGAGCTGTTTTTT.

This clonotype was found once. The gene calls are TRBV20-1 and TRBJ2-7; 8 bases align to TRBD2. V shed 6 bases, J shed 6 bases, and the junction held 13 bases outside the gene matches. Germline CDR1 and CDR2: DFQATT and SNEGSKA (reference sequence). There are 14 residues in the CDR3. The chain's CDR3 is CSACTSGVPCEQYF. For the CDR3, the DNA is TGCAGTGCCTGCACTAGCGGAGTTCCCTGCGAGCAGTACTTC.

The V gene is TRBV11-3, the J gene TRBJ2-1; TRBD2 matches 10 bases. V was pared by 2 bases and J by 7 bases, with 5 bases of the junction left unmatched. The germline V gene encodes CDR1 SGHNT and CDR2 YENEEA. CDR3 length: 15 amino acids. The CDR3: CASSLLTSGTNEQFF. CDR3 coding DNA: TGTGCCAGCAGCTTACTCACTAGCGGGACGAATGAGCAGTTCTTC. The whole variable domain, remainder taken from reference TRBV11-3 and TRBJ2-1, is EAGVVQSPRYKIIEKKQPVAFWCNPISGHNTLYWYLQNLGQGPELLIRYENEEAVDDSQLPKDRFSAERLKGVDSTLKIQPAELGDSAVYLCASSLLTSGTNEQFFGPGTRLTVL.

This CDR3 reads CASQSSYNEQFF. Written as DNA, the CDR3 is TGTGCCAGTCAGAGCTCCTACAATGAGCAGTTCTTC. V and J are TRBV6-1 and TRBJ2-1; D unclear. The CDR3 contains 12 residues. V was trimmed by 9 bases and J by 0 bases, leaving 6 bases between them. Germline CDR1 and CDR2: MNHNS and SASEGT.

This rearrangement joins TRBV7-9 to TRBJ1-1; 7 bases agree with TRBD1. The CDR3 is made up of 13 amino acids. Germline V gives CDR1 SEHNR, CDR2 FQNEAQ (reference sequence). Trimming removed 5 bases from V and 10 bases from J; junction bases left unmatched: 10. The CDR3 spells CASSPSQGMRAFF. The CDR3 DNA sequence: TGTGCCAGCAGCCCTTCACAGGGGATGCGAGCTTTCTTT.

The rearrangement links TRBV9 to TRBJ2-2; 10 bases align to TRBD2. This CDR3 spans 16 amino acids. The trim removed 4 bases at V and 0 bases at J, leaving 3 bases unmatched. Germline V CDR1 and CDR2: SGDLS, YYNGEE. CDR3 amino acids: CASSPGTSANTGELFF. In DNA, the CDR3 is TGTGCCAGCAGCCCCGGGACTAGCGCGAACACCGGGGAGCTGTTTTTT.

This chain links TRBV6-2 or TRBV6-3 with TRBJ2-7; a possible D gene is TRBD1 (6 bases). The ends were cut back, 4 bases at V and 2 bases at J, with 15 bases in the middle. Germline CDR1 is MNHEY and CDR2 is SVGEGT. CDR3 length: 15 amino acids. The CDR3: CASSSPLAGAYEQYF. For the CDR3, the DNA is TGTGCCAGCAGTTCTCCGCTAGCAGGGGCCTACGAGCAGTACTTC.

Only a few counts were recorded for this clonotype. This rearrangement joins TRBV2 to TRBJ2-7, with 12 positions matching TRBD2. There are 14 residues in the CDR3. Trimming at V came to 6 bases and at J to 6 bases, leaving 6 bases not matched to a gene. The germline V gene has CDR1 SNHLY and CDR2 FYNNEI. DNA for the CDR3: TGTGCCAGCAGCCGACTAGCGGGAGAAGGCGAGCAGTACTTC. This gives the protein CASSRLAGEGEQYF.

The chain links TRBV2 to TRBJ2-7; maybe TRBD1 (6 bases). With 5 bases removed from V and 4 bases from J, the gap between germline ends came to 18 bases. CDR3 length: 15 residues. Germline CDR1 and CDR2: SNHLY and FYNNEI. The CDR3 is CASSKGQPDLYEQYF. The CDR3 coding sequence is TGTGCCAGCAGTAAAGGACAGCCCGACCTTTACGAGCAGTACTTC.